This T cell receptor (beta chain) emerged from a study of blood T cell repertoires in COVID-19. In the study overall: COVID-19 samples, acute and convalescent, were from the United States, Italy and Spain. T cells, B-cell-depleted T cells, or PBMCs provided the cDNA or gDNA that served as material.

Authors' methods: Amplification from reference gene primers served as the basis for estimated nucleated cell counts. Only in-frame clones appear in the TCRdb table, and some are missing; sequencing was by immunoSEQ multiplex PCR. V and J calls and clone size come straight from that table; D and trimming were deduced from the DNA. The repertoire holds around 120,000 clones, with approximately 90% as singletons. J lost 1 base, V lost 5 bases, and 9 bases had no gene match. The CDR3 has 16 residues. Germline CDR1 is SGHTA and CDR2 is FQGNSA. Source material: peripheral blood. J is TRBJ2-7 and V is TRBV7-2; TRBD2 agrees at 9 bases. This sequence originates from a woman older than 75 with acute or convalescent COVID-19. The CDR3 loop reads CASSLTAGGGSYEQYF. In DNA, the CDR3 is TGTGCCAGCAGCCTGACAGCGGGGGGCGGGTCCTACGAGCAGTACTTC.